The 12 T cell receptor beta chains below were found in one sample sequenced in a study of blood T cell repertoires in COVID-19. Assay: immunoSEQ multiplex PCR; the TCRdb copy retains only in-frame clones and omits some. Seen here are some 400,000 clones, approximately 90% observed once, and the top ten hold about 1.1%. The sample comprised PBMCs or T cells enriched from blood (not recorded which). The receptors originated from a man aged 25 to 40 who had recovered from COVID-19.

The genes are TRBV14 and TRBJ2-1, with D uncertain. Trimming removed 6 bases at V and 9 bases at J, with 18 bases between. Germline-derived CDR1 and CDR2 are SGHDN and FVKESK. The CDR3 is made up of 14 amino acids. The CDR3 bases are TGTGCCAGCAGACCAAGGCACGAGAGGATTGAGCAGTTCTTC. Translation gives CASRPRHERIEQFF.

This sequence joins TRBV28 and TRBJ2-7; tentatively, D is TRBD2 (6 bases). V dropped 0 bases and J dropped 2 bases, with 11 bases sitting between them. Per the germline V gene, CDR1 is MDHEN and CDR2 is SYDVKM. The CDR3 has 15 amino acids. As DNA, the CDR3 is TGTGCCAGCAGTTTATGGGGCGGGGTAACCTACGAGCAGTACTTC. Translated: CASSLWGGVTYEQYF.

This chain uses TRBV12-5 with TRBJ2-7, with a weak D call TRBD2 (5 bases). Looked up from germline, CDR1 is LGHNT and CDR2 is FRNRAP. The CDR3 spans 14 residues. V dropped 6 bases and J dropped 9 bases, with 21 bases sitting between them. The CDR3 DNA reads as TGTGCTAGTGGAAGCTCTGCGGGCCTAAAGGGGCAGTACTTC. Protein product: CASGSSAGLKGQYF.

V is TRBV7-6 and J is TRBJ2-7; D might be TRBD2 (6 bases). The CDR3 covers 13 residues. Germline CDR1 is SGHVS and CDR2 is FNYEAQ. Deletions cut 5 bases from V and 7 bases from J, with 15 bases between. CDR3 residues: CASSQLGAGEQYF. The DNA of the CDR3 is TGTGCCAGCAGCCAACTCGGGGCGGGGGAGCAGTACTTC. Drawing the rest from reference TRBV7-6 and TRBJ2-7, the complete variable domain is GAGVSQSPRYKVTKRGQDVALRCDPISGHVSLYWYRQALGQGPEFLTYFNYEAQQDKSGLPNDRFSAERPEGSISTLTIQRTEQRDSAMYRCASSQLGAGEQYFGPGTRLTVT.

CDR3 region: CASSRFGLAGAGEQFF. As DNA, the CDR3 is TGTGCCAGTAGTCGGTTTGGGCTAGCGGGAGCGGGTGAGCAGTTCTTC. The chain recombines TRBV19 with TRBJ2-1; 10 positions agree with TRBD2. This CDR3 has 16 residues. The V gene end was trimmed by 5 bases and the J gene end by 9 bases; junction bases not matched to a gene: 13. Germline V gives CDR1 LNHDA, CDR2 SQIVND (reference sequence).

The genes are TRBV13 and TRBJ1-1; no reliable D call. The V gene lost 5 bases and the J gene lost 0 bases, with 10 bases spanning the gap. Germline V gives CDR1 PRHDT, CDR2 FYEKMQ (reference sequence). This CDR3 is built from 14 residues. The CDR3 DNA reads as TGTGCCAGCAGCCCACAGACCCTGAACACTGAAGCTTTCTTT. Translating gives CASSPQTLNTEAFF.

Comment on this clone: The sample contains more than one DNA sequence encoding this CDR3. The chain joins TRBV28 to TRBJ1-5; perhaps TRBD1 as D (5 bases). V shed 4 bases and J shed 4 bases, with 11 bases lying between them. CDR3 length equals 14 residues. Germline lookup yields CDR1 MDHEN and CDR2 SYDVKM. This chain's CDR3 is CASSSGQINQPQHF. In DNA form, the CDR3 reads TGTGCCAGCAGTTCAGGACAAATAAATCAGCCCCAGCATTTT.

The V gene is TRBV3-1 (or the pseudogene TRBV3-2), the J gene TRBJ1-4; no clear D. The CDR3 spans 15 residues. Germline CDR1 and CDR2: LGHDT and YNNKEL (reference sequence). Trimming removed 1 base from V and 8 bases from J, with 14 bases in between. CDR3 coding DNA: TGTGCCAGCAGCCAAGGTTTAACAGATTTGGAAAAACTGTTTTTT. Encoded protein: CASSQGLTDLEKLFF.

The V gene is TRBV4-2, the J gene TRBJ1-1, with a possible D match to TRBD1 (6 bases). From germline, CDR1 is LGHNA and CDR2 YNFKEQ. This CDR3 is built from 15 residues. The V and J ends lost 4 bases and 3 bases respectively, with 15 bases between them. The CDR3 loop is CASSPAAGVYTEAFF. Written as DNA, the CDR3 is TGTGCCAGCAGCCCGGCGGCAGGGGTTTACACTGAAGCTTTCTTT.

The rearrangement links TRBV28 to TRBJ2-1, with D hard to call. The CDR3 loop spans 17 amino acids. V lost 3 bases and J 0 bases, leaving 15 bases between the germline ends. The V gene's germline CDR1 is MDHEN and CDR2 SYDVKM. The CDR3 loop reads CASSLSKSPFSYNEQFF. In nucleotides, the CDR3 is TGTGCCAGCAGTTTGTCCAAGAGCCCGTTCTCCTACAATGAGCAGTTCTTC.

The V call is TRBV5-5, the J call TRBJ1-1; no firm D call. This CDR3 has 14 amino acids. CDR1 and CDR2 from the germline V gene are SGHKS and YYEKEE (reference sequence). V was cut by 4 bases and J by 1 base, with 11 bases left in between. CDR3 residues: CASSPVEWNTEAFF. The CDR3 DNA follows: TGTGCCAGCAGCCCGGTAGAGTGGAACACTGAAGCTTTCTTT.

This clone showed up just once. This chain uses TRBV18 with TRBJ2-6; D is unclear. This CDR3 region has 16 residues. CDR1 and CDR2 (germline): KGHSH, LQKENI. Trimming removed 3 bases from V and 0 bases from J, with 9 bases in between. The CDR3 nucleotides read TGTGCCAGCTCACCTGAGATTGGCTCTGGGGCCAACGTCCTGACTTTC. Its translation: CASSPEIGSGANVLTF.